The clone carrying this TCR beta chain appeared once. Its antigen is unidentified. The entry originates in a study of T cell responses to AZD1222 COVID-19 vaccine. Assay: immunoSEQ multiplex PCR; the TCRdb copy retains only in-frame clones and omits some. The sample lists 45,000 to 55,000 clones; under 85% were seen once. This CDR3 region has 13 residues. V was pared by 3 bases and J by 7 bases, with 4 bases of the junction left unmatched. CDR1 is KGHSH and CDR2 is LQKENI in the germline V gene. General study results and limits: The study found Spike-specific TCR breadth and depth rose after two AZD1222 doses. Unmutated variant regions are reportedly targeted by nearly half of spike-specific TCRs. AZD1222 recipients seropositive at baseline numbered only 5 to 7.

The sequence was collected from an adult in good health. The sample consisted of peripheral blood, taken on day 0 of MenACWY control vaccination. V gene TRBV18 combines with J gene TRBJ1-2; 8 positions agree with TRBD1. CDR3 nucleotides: TGTGCCAGCTCACCGCAGGGGGCGAGTGGCTACACCTTC. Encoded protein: CASSPQGASGYTF.